A selection of T cell receptor beta chains follows, all from one sample in a study of CD8+ T cells in alopecia areata. The method was immunoSEQ multiplex PCR; TCRdb's version includes in-frame clones alone and lacks a portion of them. Of around 100,000 clones in the sample, around 53% were seen once. Sequencing was performed on CD8+ T cells sorted from blood, taken at week 24, from a patient treated with tofacitinib. Receptors originate from a human donor with alopecia areata. CDR3s leave out the opening cysteine and the closing phenylalanine or tryptophan. The order of the fields is J gene, V gene, CDR3 protein.

j_gene: TRBJ1-2
v_gene: TRBV4-1
CDR3aa: ASSQEVSLGVSGYT

j_gene: TRBJ2-5
v_gene: TRBV23-1
CDR3aa: ASSQSLSGRIQETQY

j_gene: TRBJ1-3
v_gene: TRBV29-1
CDR3aa: SVEEEGAGNTIY

j_gene: TRBJ1-2
v_gene: TRBV30
CDR3aa: ACPGQRYGYT

j_gene: TRBJ2-5
v_gene: TRBV5-6
CDR3aa: ASSFVQETQY

j_gene: TRBJ2-7
v_gene: TRBV13
CDR3aa: ASSSRSGTAEQY

j_gene: TRBJ2-2
v_gene: TRBV6-4
CDR3aa: ASSDSGTGTTGELF

j_gene: TRBJ2-5
v_gene: TRBV5-4
CDR3aa: ASSLGLGRSETQY

j_gene: TRBJ1-1
v_gene: TRBV7-9
CDR3aa: ASSLDANTEAF

j_gene: TRBJ2-1
v_gene: TRBV11-2
CDR3aa: ASSSGQSGNEQF

j_gene: TRBJ2-7
v_gene: TRBV4-2
CDR3aa: ASSQDGSGGSYEQY

j_gene: TRBJ2-5
v_gene: TRBV11-2
CDR3aa: ASSPRGGGLETQY

j_gene: TRBJ1-5
v_gene: TRBV5-6
CDR3aa: ASSFGQPYSNQPQH

j_gene: TRBJ2-1
v_gene: TRBV5-6
CDR3aa: ASSLDPEGEGFTEQF

j_gene: TRBJ1-1
v_gene: TRBV7-9
CDR3aa: ASSLAPTPGGSEAF

j_gene: TRBJ1-5
v_gene: TRBV7-3
CDR3aa: ASSLSSNQPQH

j_gene: TRBJ2-7
v_gene: TRBV7-9
CDR3aa: ASSLSGAYPTEQY

j_gene: TRBJ2-3
v_gene: TRBV13
CDR3aa: ASSSTGTGGKHTQY

j_gene: TRBJ2-4
v_gene: TRBV28
CDR3aa: ASSAGLRRRDIQY

j_gene: TRBJ2-7
v_gene: TRBV7-9
CDR3aa: ASSGPGTLRTYEQY

j_gene: TRBJ1-1
v_gene: TRBV5-1
CDR3aa: ASSLAAQNTEAF

j_gene: TRBJ2-5
v_gene: TRBV25-1
CDR3aa: ASMGWDSGGKETQY

j_gene: TRBJ2-3
v_gene: TRBV7-9
CDR3aa: ASSPPLGVLDTQY

j_gene: TRBJ1-5
v_gene: TRBV19
CDR3aa: ASSIDREGNQPQH

j_gene: TRBJ1-4
v_gene: TRBV5-1
CDR3aa: ASSLGQGKDGFGGLF

j_gene: TRBJ2-1
v_gene: TRBV18
CDR3aa: ASSSTSGGYNEQF

j_gene: TRBJ1-1
v_gene: TRBV30
CDR3aa: AWSVAGGTEAF

j_gene: TRBJ2-5
v_gene: TRBV6-1
CDR3aa: ASSESHWGAGGETQY

j_gene: TRBJ2-3
v_gene: TRBV4-3
CDR3aa: ASSQGTGPGTDTQY

j_gene: TRBJ2-7
v_gene: TRBV7-9
CDR3aa: ASGSSLGDYEQY

j_gene: TRBJ2-1
v_gene: TRBV10-3
CDR3aa: AISESVTRGHEQF

j_gene: TRBJ2-7
v_gene: TRBV29-1
CDR3aa: SVGLLGSGEQY

j_gene: TRBJ2-1
v_gene: TRBV11-2
CDR3aa: ASSPPGDNEQF

j_gene: TRBJ2-7
v_gene: TRBV27
CDR3aa: ASKGNPYEQY

j_gene: TRBJ1-4
v_gene: TRBV27
CDR3aa: ASSLLLREKLF

j_gene: TRBJ1-1
v_gene: TRBV25-1
CDR3aa: ASSERGQVATEAF

j_gene: TRBJ1-4
v_gene: TRBV19
CDR3aa: ASTTPFEKLF

j_gene: TRBJ2-7
v_gene: TRBV6-1
CDR3aa: ASSVRGQGRYEQY

j_gene: TRBJ2-7
v_gene: TRBV29-1
CDR3aa: SVVGDEEY

j_gene: TRBJ2-3
v_gene: TRBV18
CDR3aa: ASSPLAGSTDTQY

j_gene: TRBJ2-1
v_gene: TRBV6-1
CDR3aa: ASSDGAGRVNEQF

j_gene: TRBJ1-1
v_gene: TRBV5-6
CDR3aa: ASSLRDSGEAF